Below, one TCR beta chain is given with its context. The source of the sample is a study of blood T cell repertoires in COVID-19. About the study: The United States, Italy and Spain were the sources of the acute and convalescent COVID-19 samples. T cells, B-cell-depleted T cells, or PBMCs provided the cDNA or gDNA that served as material.

As originally analysed: Reference gene primer amplification gave nucleated cell count estimates. Libraries were prepared by immunoSEQ multiplex PCR; TCRdb keeps only in-frame clonotypes and omits some of them. That table is the source of V, J and clone size, and D and trimming were worked out from the DNA. The sample has about 29,000 clones; approximately 81% are singletons. Trimming cost V 0 bases and J 0 bases, with 6 bases left between them. The CDR3 covers 16 residues. Germline V gives CDR1 MNHEY, CDR2 SVGAGI. The TCR originated in a man older than 75 with active COVID-19. The rearrangement joins TRBV6-5 to TRBJ2-6; D unresolved. Material: peripheral blood. The CDR3 nucleotides are TGTGCCAGCAGTTACTCGTCCGGCTCTGGGGCCAACGTCCTGACTTTC. Translating gives CASSYSSGSGANVLTF.